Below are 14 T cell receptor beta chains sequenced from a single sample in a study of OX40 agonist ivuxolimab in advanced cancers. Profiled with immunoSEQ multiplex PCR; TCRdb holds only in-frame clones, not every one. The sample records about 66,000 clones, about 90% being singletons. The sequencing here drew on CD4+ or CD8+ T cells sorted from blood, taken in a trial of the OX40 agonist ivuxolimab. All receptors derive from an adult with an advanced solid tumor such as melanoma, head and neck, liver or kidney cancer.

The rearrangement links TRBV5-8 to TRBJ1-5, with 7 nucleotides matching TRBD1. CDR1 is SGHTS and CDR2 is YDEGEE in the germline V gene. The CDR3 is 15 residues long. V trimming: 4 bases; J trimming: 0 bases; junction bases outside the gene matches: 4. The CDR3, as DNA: TGTGCCAGCAGCACGGGACAGATTAGCAATCAGCCCCAGCATTTT. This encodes CASSTGQISNQPQHF.

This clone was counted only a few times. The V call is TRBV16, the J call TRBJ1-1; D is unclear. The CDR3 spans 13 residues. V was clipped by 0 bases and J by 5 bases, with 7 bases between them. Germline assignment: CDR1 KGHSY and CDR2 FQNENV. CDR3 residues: CASSQSIGTEAFF. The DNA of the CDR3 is TGTGCCAGCAGCCAATCTATAGGGACTGAAGCTTTCTTT.

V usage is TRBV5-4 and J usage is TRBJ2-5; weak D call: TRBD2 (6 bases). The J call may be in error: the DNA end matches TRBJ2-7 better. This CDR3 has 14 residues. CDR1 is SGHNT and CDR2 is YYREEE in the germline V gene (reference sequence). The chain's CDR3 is CASKSSESSYEQYF. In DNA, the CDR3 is TGTGCCAGCAAATCTAGCGAAAGCTCCTACGAGCAGTACTTC.

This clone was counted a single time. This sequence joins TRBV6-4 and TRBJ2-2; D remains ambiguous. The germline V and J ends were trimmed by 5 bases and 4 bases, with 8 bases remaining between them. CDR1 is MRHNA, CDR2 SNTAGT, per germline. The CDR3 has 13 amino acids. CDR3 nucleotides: TGTGCCAGCAGTATGGAAAGCACCGGGGAGCTGTTTTTT. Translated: CASSMESTGELFF.

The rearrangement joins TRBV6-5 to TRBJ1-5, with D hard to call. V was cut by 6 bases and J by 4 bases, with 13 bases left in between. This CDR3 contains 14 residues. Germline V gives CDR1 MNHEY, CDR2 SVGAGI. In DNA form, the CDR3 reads TGTGCCAGCAGCGCACTGGACCTAAATCAGCCCCAGCATTTT. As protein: CASSALDLNQPQHF.

This chain's CDR3 is CASSFSGTRNNEQFF. For the CDR3, the DNA is TGTGCCAGCAGCTTTTCCGGGACTAGGAACAATGAGCAGTTCTTC. V gene TRBV7-6 combines with J gene TRBJ2-1, with 8 nucleotides matching TRBD2. V shed 3 bases and J 5 bases; nucleotides not matched to a gene: 6. The CDR3 covers 15 residues. Per the germline V gene, CDR1 is SGHVS and CDR2 is FNYEAQ.

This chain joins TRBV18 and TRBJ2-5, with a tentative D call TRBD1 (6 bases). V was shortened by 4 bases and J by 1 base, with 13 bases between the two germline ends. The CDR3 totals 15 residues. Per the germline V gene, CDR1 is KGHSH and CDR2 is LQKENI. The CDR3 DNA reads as TGTGCCAGCTCACGGGGGCAGGGCGCCCAAGAGACCCAGTACTTC. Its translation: CASSRGQGAQETQYF.

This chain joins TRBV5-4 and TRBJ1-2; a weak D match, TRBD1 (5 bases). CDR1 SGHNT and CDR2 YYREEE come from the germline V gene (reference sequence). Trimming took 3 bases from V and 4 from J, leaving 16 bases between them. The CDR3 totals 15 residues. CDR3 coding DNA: TGTGCCAGCAGCTCTATCCGGGACCAAAGCTATGGCTACACCTTC. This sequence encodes CASSSIRDQSYGYTF.

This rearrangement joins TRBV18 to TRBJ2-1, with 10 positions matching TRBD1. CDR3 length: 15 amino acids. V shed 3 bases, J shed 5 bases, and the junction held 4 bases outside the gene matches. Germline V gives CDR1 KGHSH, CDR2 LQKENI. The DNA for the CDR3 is TGTGCCAGCTCACCCCGGACAGGGGGAAACAATGAGCAGTTCTTC. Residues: CASSPRTGGNNEQFF.

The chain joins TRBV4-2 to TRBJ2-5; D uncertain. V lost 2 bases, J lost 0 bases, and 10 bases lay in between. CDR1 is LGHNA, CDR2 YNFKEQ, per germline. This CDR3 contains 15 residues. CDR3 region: CASSQPDGNQETQYF. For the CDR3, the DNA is TGTGCCAGCAGCCAACCCGACGGAAACCAAGAGACCCAGTACTTC.

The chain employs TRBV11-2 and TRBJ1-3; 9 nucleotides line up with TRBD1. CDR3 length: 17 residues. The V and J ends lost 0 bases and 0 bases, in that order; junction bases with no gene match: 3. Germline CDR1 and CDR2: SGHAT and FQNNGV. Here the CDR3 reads CASSLDRGQGSGNTIYF. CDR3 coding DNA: TGTGCCAGCAGCTTAGATAGGGGACAGGGCTCTGGAAACACCATATATTTT.

CDR3 in DNA: TGTGCCACCAGCAGAGGGGACCCCAGTCGTGGGGAGCTGTTTTTT. Translation: CATSRGDPSRGELFF. The chain uses TRBV15 and TRBJ2-2, with D perhaps TRBD1 or TRBD2 (5 bases each). CDR1 is LNHNV and CDR2 is YYDKDF in the germline V gene (reference sequence). CDR3 length equals 15 residues. Deletions cut 1 base from V and 8 bases from J, with 14 bases between.

CDR3 DNA: TGCGCCAGCAGCTACGGGACTAGCGGGAGGATTTCCTACGAGCAGTACTTC. It encodes CASSYGTSGRISYEQYF. The chain carries TRBV5-1 and TRBJ2-7, with TRBD2 identical over 15 bases. The V gene end was trimmed by 3 bases and the J gene end by 1 base; junction bases not matched to a gene: 5. Germline lookup yields CDR1 SGHRS and CDR2 YFSETQ. CDR3 length equals 17 residues.

For the CDR3, the DNA is TGTGCCAGCAGTGGAAGCGGGTACGATACGCAGTATTTT. Residues: CASSGSGYDTQYF. The V call is TRBV6-1, the J call TRBJ2-3; tentative D call: TRBD2 (6 bases). Between the trimmed V and J ends, which lost 4 bases and 6 bases, there was a span of 11 bases. The CDR3 consists of 13 residues. Germline CDR1 reads MNHNS; CDR2 reads SASEGT.